The entry that follows covers one T cell receptor (beta chain) sequence. Its antigen is unknown. The sample originates from a study of cytomegalovirus exposure and HLA in healthy donors. Points from the study as a whole: In a later analysis, donors in an Asian-associated ancestry cluster reportedly had fewer N-insertions in productive TCRs than the cohort mean. Across all donors, roughly uniform sequencing depth was an assumption of the presence/absence analyses.

Amplification used 60 Vbeta primers and 13 Jbeta primers. Some clones are missing from TCRdb's copy, which holds only in-frame ones; the method was immunoSEQ multiplex PCR. This table holds more than 95,000 clones, 66% found once. The clonotype originates from a woman aged 45-60 years in good health and CMV-seronegative. What was sequenced was PBMCs.

The CDR3 loop reads CASRKTDRGGYEQYF. CDR3 bases: TGTGCCAGCAGAAAAACGGACAGGGGTGGGTACGAGCAGTACTTC. This rearrangement joins TRBV6-1 to TRBJ2-7; 9 bases line up with TRBD1. After removal of 6 bases from V and 4 bases from J, the junction contained 10 bases not matched to a gene. The CDR3 is made up of 15 amino acids. Germline-derived CDR1 and CDR2 are MNHNS and SASEGT.